This TCR beta chain was sequenced in a study of blood T cell repertoires in COVID-19. In the original analysis: Amplification of reference gene primers was used by the study to estimate nucleated cell counts. Profiled with immunoSEQ multiplex PCR; TCRdb holds only in-frame clones, not every one. V and J calls and clone size are given by that table; D and trimming were obtained from the DNA. The data contain under 250,000 clones, roughly 88% of them singletons. Trimming took off 2 bases at V and 6 bases at J, with 14 bases between the two ends. This CDR3 has 15 residues. The germline CDR1 and CDR2 sequences are MGHDK and SYGVNS. This clone was counted a single time.

Material: peripheral blood. The receptor's source is an older man with acute or convalescent COVID-19. The genes are TRBV25-1 and TRBJ1-5; D possibly corresponds to TRBD1 (5 bases). The CDR3 DNA follows: TGTGCCAGCAGTGAAGGGGGAGGCTCAGGTCAGCCCCAGCATTTT. It translates to CASSEGGGSGQPQHF.